Below are 21 T cell receptor beta chains sequenced from a single sample in a study of human T cells and chemical hapten exposure. TCRdb reprocessed the RACE reads with MiXCR, giving one entry per CDR3 protein. The data contain fewer than 400,000 distinct CDR3 sequences, around 7% of them singletons. Regarding time point: patch test 1, 2 weeks after DPC sensitization. Treatment here: therapeutic diphenylcyclopropenone sensitization with weekly scalp DPC. Sequenced here: whole blood, sampled in connection with sensitization to the hapten diphenylcyclopropenone (DPC). The receptors originated from a woman aged 18-29 years with alopecia areata. Some clones in this sample may be carry-over from other donors' samples.

The rearrangement links TRBV7-9 to TRBJ1-1; tentative D call: TRBD1 (6 bases). The CDR3 sequence is 16 residues long. The V gene lost 5 bases and the J gene lost 3 bases, with 19 bases spanning the gap. CDR1 and CDR2 (germline): SEHNR, FQNEAQ (reference sequence). The CDR3 DNA sequence: TGTGCCAGCAGCCCCCTTCGTGGCAAGGGGGACACTGAAGCTTTCTTT. Its translation is CASSPLRGKGDTEAFF. Full variable domain (outside the CDR3, taken from reference TRBV7-9 and TRBJ1-1): DTGVSQNPRHKITKRGQNVTFRCDPISEHNRLYWYRQTLGQGPEFLTYFQNEAQLEKSRLLSDRFSAERPKGSFSTLEIQRTEQGDSAMYLCASSPLRGKGDTEAFFGQGTRLTVV.

This rearrangement joins TRBV5-1 to TRBJ2-3, with a possible D match to TRBD1 (5 bases). With 0 bases removed from V and 0 bases from J, the gap between germline ends came to 14 bases. Germline loops: CDR1 SGHRS, CDR2 YFSETQ. This CDR3 region has 17 residues. The CDR3 is CASSLAVGPPSTDTQYF. The CDR3 DNA sequence: TGCGCCAGCAGCTTGGCCGTGGGGCCGCCTAGCACAGATACGCAGTATTTT. The full variable domain, with the rest looked up from reference TRBV5-1 and TRBJ2-3, is KAGVTQTPRYLIKTRGQQVTLSCSPISGHRSVSWYQQTPGQGLQFLFEYFSETQRNKGNFPGRFSGRQFSNSRSEMNVSTLELGDSALYLCASSLAVGPPSTDTQYFGPGTRLTVL.

The J gene is TRBJ1-1, the V gene TRBV27; 8 bases align to TRBD1. This CDR3 has 16 amino acids. Trimming at V came to 6 bases and at J to 3 bases, leaving 12 bases not matched to a gene. Germline CDR1 and CDR2: MNHEY and SMNVEV (reference sequence). CDR3 amino acids: CASRAPGGAWYTEAFF. The CDR3 bases are TGTGCCAGCAGGGCTCCAGGGGGCGCCTGGTACACTGAAGCTTTCTTT.

This clonotype has ten or more counts. The chain is built from TRBV6-6 and TRBJ1-4; 9 nucleotides match TRBD1. Germline V CDR1 and CDR2: MNHNY, SVGAGI (reference sequence). V lost 5 bases and J lost 8; bases outside the gene matches: 6. The CDR3 totals 14 residues. CDR3 bases: TGTGCCAGCAGTCTGGGACAGGGCTGGGAAAAACTGTTTTTT. It codes for CASSLGQGWEKLFF.

This clonotype was found a few times. V and J are TRBV4-2 and TRBJ2-1; TRBD2 agrees at 11 bases. CDR3 length: 15 residues. Germline CDR1 LGHNA, CDR2 YNFKEQ. V gave up 3 bases and J gave up 8 bases; unmatched junction bases: 6. The CDR3 here is CASSQATSGGYEQFF. CDR3 nucleotide sequence: TGTGCCAGCAGCCAGGCTACTAGCGGGGGATATGAGCAGTTCTTC.

The rearrangement joins TRBV7-8 to TRBJ1-4; TRBD1 matches 7 bases. V gave up 4 bases and J gave up 4 bases; unmatched junction bases: 6. The CDR3 extends over 15 amino acids. Germline CDR1 SGHVS, CDR2 FQNEAQ. The CDR3 loop is CASSSGTAFNEKLFF. CDR3 nucleotides: TGTGCCAGCAGCTCCGGGACAGCCTTTAATGAAAAACTGTTTTTT.

This clonotype was seen a handful of times. The CDR3 sequence: CASSFASDTQYF. Here the CDR3 DNA reads TGCGCCAGCAGCTTTGCCTCAGATACGCAGTATTTT. V is TRBV5-1 and J is TRBJ2-3; no reliable D call. Trimming removed 2 bases from V and 4 bases from J, with 5 bases in between. This CDR3 has 12 amino acids. The germline V gene encodes CDR1 SGHRS and CDR2 YFSETQ.

The V and J genes are TRBV29-1 and TRBJ1-2; D uncertain. Per the germline V gene, CDR1 is SQVTM and CDR2 is ANQGSEA. V lost 5 bases and J lost 0, with 7 bases in between. The CDR3 sequence is 12 residues long. CDR3 nucleotides: TGCAGCGTTCTGTCAGCTAACTATGGCTACACCTTC. This sequence encodes CSVLSANYGYTF. The complete variable domain, with remaining parts taken from reference TRBV29-1 and TRBJ1-2, reads SAVISQKPSRDICQRGTSLTIQCQVDSQVTMMFWYRQQPGQSLTLIATANQGSEATYESGFVIDKFPISRPNLTFSTLTVSNMSPEDSSIYLCSVLSANYGYTFGSGTRLTVV.

The CDR3, as DNA: TGTGCCAGCAGTGTTAGAGACAGCTCTGGGGCCAACGTCCTGACTTTC. The encoded protein is CASSVRDSSGANVLTF. The chain uses TRBV6-5 and TRBJ2-6; tentatively, D is TRBD1 (5 bases). Germline CDR1 MNHEY, CDR2 SVGAGI. V lost 5 bases and J 0 bases, leaving 11 bases between the germline ends. CDR3 size: 16 residues.

This rearrangement joins TRBV29-1 to TRBJ1-1; 8 bases fit TRBD1. Germline V CDR1 and CDR2: SQVTM, ANQGSEA. V was pared by 3 bases and J by 5 bases, with 5 bases of the junction left unmatched. The CDR3 extends over 13 amino acids. CDR3 nucleotide sequence: TGCAGCGTTGAGTGGGACAGGTTGACTGAAGCTTTCTTT. This codes for CSVEWDRLTEAFF. The full variable domain, completed using reference TRBV29-1 and TRBJ1-1, is SAVISQKPSRDICQRGTSLTIQCQVDSQVTMMFWYRQQPGQSLTLIATANQGSEATYESGFVIDKFPISRPNLTFSTLTVSNMSPEDSSIYLCSVEWDRLTEAFFGQGTRLTVV.

The rearrangement uses TRBV10-3 and TRBJ1-1; no firm D call. The germline gives CDR1 ENHRY, CDR2 SYGVKD. This CDR3 has 14 residues. V shed 5 bases and J shed 1 base, with 11 bases lying between them. The DNA for the CDR3 is TGTGCCATCAGTAACTCACATGAGAACACTGAAGCTTTCTTT. It specifies CAISNSHENTEAFF.

In this sample, this clonotype turned up many times. This chain joins TRBV12-3 or TRBV12-4 and TRBJ2-3, with 8 positions matching TRBD1. Unmatched junction bases numbered 9, after V lost 6 bases and J lost 1 base. This CDR3 is 16 amino acids long. This CDR3 is CASSPFRGRGTDTQYF. DNA for the CDR3: TGTGCCAGCAGCCCCTTCAGGGGGCGCGGCACAGATACGCAGTATTTT.

The chain joins TRBV5-1 to TRBJ2-3, with 9 bases aligning to TRBD2. The length of the CDR3 is 18 residues. Unmatched junction bases numbered 12, after V lost 4 bases and J lost 0 bases. Germline V CDR1 and CDR2: SGHRS, YFSETQ. The CDR3 reads CASSPWQSGGISTDTQYF. DNA of the CDR3: TGCGCCAGCAGCCCGTGGCAAAGCGGGGGGATTAGCACAGATACGCAGTATTTT.

The chain employs TRBV5-5 and TRBJ1-1, with 8 bases aligning to TRBD1. Germline CDR1 SGHKS, CDR2 YYEKEE (reference sequence). V dropped 1 base and J dropped 2; count of bases not matched to a gene: 10. This CDR3 has 17 residues. CDR3 amino acids: CASSLRAGGLTNTEAFF. CDR3 nucleotides: TGTGCCAGCAGCTTGCGAGCAGGGGGCCTCACTAACACTGAAGCTTTCTTT.

This clonotype came up many times. The chain joins TRBV20-1 to TRBJ1-2; D possibly corresponds to TRBD1 (6 bases). The CDR3 has 11 amino acids. CDR1 is DFQATT, CDR2 SNEGSKA, per germline (reference sequence). In nucleotides, the CDR3 is TGCAGCGCCGGACAGAACTATGGCTACACCTTC. Translated, it gives CSAGQNYGYTF.

Ten or more counts support this clonotype. This rearrangement joins TRBV11-2 to TRBJ1-1, with D unresolved. Trimming pared 3 bases from V and 4 bases from J, leaving 12 bases between. Per germline, CDR1 SGHAT and CDR2 FQNNGV. This CDR3 is 14 amino acids long. CDR3 region: CASSFFPRRTEAFF. CDR3 nucleotides: TGTGCCAGCAGCTTCTTCCCGAGGCGCACTGAAGCTTTCTTT.

The CDR3 loop reads CASSPEERSEQFF. DNA for the CDR3: TGTGCCAGCAGCCCCGAGGAGCGTAGTGAGCAGTTCTTC. The chain joins TRBV7-9 to TRBJ2-1; D uncertain. Germline CDR1 reads SEHNR; CDR2 reads FQNEAQ (reference sequence). The CDR3 extends over 13 amino acids. With 5 bases removed from V and 9 bases from J, the gap between germline ends came to 14 bases.

The genes are TRBV7-9 and TRBJ1-1; possible D gene TRBD1, 5 bases. Germline V gene sequence: CDR1 SEHNR, CDR2 FQNEAQ (reference sequence). The CDR3 length is 15 residues. Trimming took 2 bases from V and 3 from J, leaving 13 bases between them. The CDR3, as DNA: TGTGCCAGCAGCTTAAATCGGGGCCAATACACTGAAGCTTTCTTT. Translation: CASSLNRGQYTEAFF.

The table lists this clonotype with many counts. This chain uses TRBV28 with TRBJ2-7; 8 bases agree with TRBD1. Germline CDR1 and CDR2: MDHEN and SYDVKM. The trim removed 4 bases at V and 5 bases at J, leaving 7 bases unmatched. This CDR3 is built from 14 residues. Written as DNA, the CDR3 is TGTGCCAGCAGTTCTGACAGGGGTCAGGACGAGCAGTACTTC. Translated: CASSSDRGQDEQYF.

This clonotype was found a few times. The genes are TRBV2 and TRBJ2-1, with TRBD1 identical over 8 bases. Trimming at V came to 4 bases and at J to 10 bases, leaving 12 bases not matched to a gene. Germline CDR1 is SNHLY and CDR2 is FYNNEI. The CDR3 spans 15 residues. The CDR3 DNA sequence: TGTGCCAGCAGTGTCGGGCAGGGGGCCGCGGAAGAGCAGTTCTTC. Protein product: CASSVGQGAAEEQFF. The full variable domain, its missing parts supplied by reference TRBV2 and TRBJ2-1, is EPEVTQTPSHQVTQMGQEVILRCVPISNHLYFYWYRQILGQKVEFLVSFYNNEISEKSEIFDDQFSVERPDGSNFTLKIRSTKLEDSAMYFCASSVGQGAAEEQFFGPGTRLTVL.

This clonotype was seen a few times. The V and J genes are TRBV10-1 and TRBJ2-6, with D possibly TRBD2 on 5 matching bases. The ends were cut back, 5 bases at V and 4 bases at J, with 21 bases in the middle. The CDR3 is 18 residues long. Germline loops: CDR1 WNHNN, CDR2 SYGVQD (reference sequence). The CDR3 DNA follows: TGCGCCAGCAGTACCCCGGCAGGAGGCTGGGAAGGGGCCAACGTCCTGACTTTC. Its translation: CASSTPAGGWEGANVLTF.